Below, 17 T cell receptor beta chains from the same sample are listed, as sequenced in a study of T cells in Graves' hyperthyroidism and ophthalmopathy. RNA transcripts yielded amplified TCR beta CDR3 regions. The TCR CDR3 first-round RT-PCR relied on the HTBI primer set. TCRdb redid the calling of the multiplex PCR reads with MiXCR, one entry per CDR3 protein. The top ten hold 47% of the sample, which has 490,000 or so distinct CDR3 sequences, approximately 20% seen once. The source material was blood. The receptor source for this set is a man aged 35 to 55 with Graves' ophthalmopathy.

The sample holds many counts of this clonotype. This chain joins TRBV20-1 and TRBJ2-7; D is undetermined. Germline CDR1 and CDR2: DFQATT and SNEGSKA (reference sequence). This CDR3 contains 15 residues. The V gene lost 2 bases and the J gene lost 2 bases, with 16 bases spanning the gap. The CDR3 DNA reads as TGCAGTGCTAGACCCCAAGTTGGGCCTACCTACGAGCAGTACTTC. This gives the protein CSARPQVGPTYEQYF.

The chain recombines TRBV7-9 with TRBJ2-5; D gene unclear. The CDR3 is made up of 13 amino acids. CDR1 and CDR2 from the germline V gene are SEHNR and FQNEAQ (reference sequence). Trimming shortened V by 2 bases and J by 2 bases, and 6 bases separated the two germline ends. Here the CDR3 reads CASSLRQQETQYF. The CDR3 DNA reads TGTGCCAGCAGCTTACGACAACAAGAGACCCAGTACTTC.

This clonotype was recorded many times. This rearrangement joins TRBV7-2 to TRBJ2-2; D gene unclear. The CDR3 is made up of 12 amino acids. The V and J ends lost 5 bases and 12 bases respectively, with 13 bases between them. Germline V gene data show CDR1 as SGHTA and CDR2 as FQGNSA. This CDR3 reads CASSPPTWQLFF. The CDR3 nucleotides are TGTGCCAGCAGCCCTCCTACCTGGCAGCTGTTTTTT.

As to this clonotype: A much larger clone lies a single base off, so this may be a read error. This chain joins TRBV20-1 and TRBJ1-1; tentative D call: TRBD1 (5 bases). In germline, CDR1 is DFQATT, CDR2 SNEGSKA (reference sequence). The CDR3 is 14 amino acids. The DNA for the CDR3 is TGCAGTGCAGGGGCGGTGGTGTGGAACACTGAAGCTCTCTTT. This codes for CSAGAVVWNTEALF.

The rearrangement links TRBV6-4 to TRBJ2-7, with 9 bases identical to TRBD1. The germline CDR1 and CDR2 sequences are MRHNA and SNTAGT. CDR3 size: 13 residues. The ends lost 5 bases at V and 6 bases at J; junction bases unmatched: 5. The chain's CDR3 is CASSRDRVREQYF. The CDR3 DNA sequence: TGTGCCAGCAGTAGGGACAGGGTCCGCGAGCAGTACTTC.

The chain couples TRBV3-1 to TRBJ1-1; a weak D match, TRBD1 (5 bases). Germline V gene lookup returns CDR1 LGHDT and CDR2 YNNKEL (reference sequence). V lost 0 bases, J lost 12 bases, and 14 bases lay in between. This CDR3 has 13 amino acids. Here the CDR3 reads CASSQEGRHVPFF. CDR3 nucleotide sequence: TGTGCCAGCAGCCAAGAGGGACGGCATGTTCCTTTCTTT. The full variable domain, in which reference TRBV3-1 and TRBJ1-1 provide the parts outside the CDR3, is DTAVSQTPKYLVTQMGNDKSIKCEQNLGHDTMYWYKQDSKKFLKIMFSYNNKELIINETVPNRFSPKSPDKAHLNLHINSLELGDSAVYFCASSQEGRHVPFFGQGTRLTVV.

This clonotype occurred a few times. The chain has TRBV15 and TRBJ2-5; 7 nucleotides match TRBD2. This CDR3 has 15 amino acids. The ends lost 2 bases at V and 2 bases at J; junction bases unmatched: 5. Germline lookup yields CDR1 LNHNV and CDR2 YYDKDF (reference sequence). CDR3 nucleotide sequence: TGTGCCACCAGCAGATCCGGGGGGTCTCAAGAGACCCAGTACTTC. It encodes CATSRSGGSQETQYF. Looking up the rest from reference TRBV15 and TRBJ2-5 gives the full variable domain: DAMVIQNPRYQVTQFGKPVTLSCSQTLNHNVMYWYQQKSSQAPKLLFHYYDKDFNNEADTPDNFQSRRPNTSFCFLDIRSPGLGDTAMYLCATSRSGGSQETQYFGPGTRLLVL.

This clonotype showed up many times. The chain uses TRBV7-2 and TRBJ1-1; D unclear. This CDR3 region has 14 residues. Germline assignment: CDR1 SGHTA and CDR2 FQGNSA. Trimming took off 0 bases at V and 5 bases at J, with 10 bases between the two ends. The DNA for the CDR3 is TGTGCCAGCAGCTTAGCGCTAAGCGTGACTGAAGCTTTCTTT. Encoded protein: CASSLALSVTEAFF.

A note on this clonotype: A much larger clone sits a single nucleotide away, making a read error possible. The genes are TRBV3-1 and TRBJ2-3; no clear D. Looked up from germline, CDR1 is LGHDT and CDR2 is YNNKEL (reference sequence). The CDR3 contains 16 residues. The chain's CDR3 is CASSQGASSSSDTRYF. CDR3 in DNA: TGTGCCAGCAGCCAAGGGGCTTCGTCATCTTCAGATACGCGGTATTTT.

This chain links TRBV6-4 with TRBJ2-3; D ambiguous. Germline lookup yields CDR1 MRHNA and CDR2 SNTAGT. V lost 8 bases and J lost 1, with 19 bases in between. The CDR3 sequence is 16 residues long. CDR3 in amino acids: CASPENVGWGTDTQYF. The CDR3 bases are TGTGCCAGCCCGGAAAACGTGGGGTGGGGCACAGATACGCAGTATTTT.

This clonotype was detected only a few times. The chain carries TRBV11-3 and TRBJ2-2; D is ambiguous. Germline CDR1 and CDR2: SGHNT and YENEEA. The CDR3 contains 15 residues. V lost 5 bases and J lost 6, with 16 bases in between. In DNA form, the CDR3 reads TGTGCCAGCAGCAAAACCGGGCCTCCTTCCGGGGAGCTGTTTTTT. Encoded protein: CASSKTGPPSGELFF.

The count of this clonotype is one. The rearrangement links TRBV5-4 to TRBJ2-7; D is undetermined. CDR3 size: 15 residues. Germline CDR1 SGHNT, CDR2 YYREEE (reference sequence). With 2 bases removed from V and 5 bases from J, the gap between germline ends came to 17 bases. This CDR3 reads CASSFSQNTQDEQYF. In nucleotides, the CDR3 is TGTGCCAGCAGCTTTAGTCAAAATACCCAGGACGAGCAGTACTTC.

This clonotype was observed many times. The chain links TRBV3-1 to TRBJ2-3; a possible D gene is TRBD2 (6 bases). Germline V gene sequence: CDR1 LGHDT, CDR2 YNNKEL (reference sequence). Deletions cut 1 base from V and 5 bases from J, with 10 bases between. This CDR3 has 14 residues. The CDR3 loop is CASSQGWGGDTQYF. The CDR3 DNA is TGTGCCAGCAGCCAAGGCTGGGGAGGAGATACGCAGTATTTT.

The CDR3 nucleotides are TGTGCCAGCAGCGTAGGTGAGGGGCCGGCATATGGCTACACCTTC. Its translation is CASSVGEGPAYGYTF. J is TRBJ1-2 and V is TRBV9; possible D gene TRBD1, 5 bases. The CDR3 is 15 residues long. V lost 0 bases, J lost 5 bases, and 14 bases lay in between. The germline V gene encodes CDR1 SGDLS and CDR2 YYNGEE.

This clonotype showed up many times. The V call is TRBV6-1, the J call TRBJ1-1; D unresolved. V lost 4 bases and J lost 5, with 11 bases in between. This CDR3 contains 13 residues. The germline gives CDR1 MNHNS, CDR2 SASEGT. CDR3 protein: CASSVSIQTEAFF. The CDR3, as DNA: TGTGCCAGCAGTGTTTCAATTCAGACTGAAGCTTTCTTT.

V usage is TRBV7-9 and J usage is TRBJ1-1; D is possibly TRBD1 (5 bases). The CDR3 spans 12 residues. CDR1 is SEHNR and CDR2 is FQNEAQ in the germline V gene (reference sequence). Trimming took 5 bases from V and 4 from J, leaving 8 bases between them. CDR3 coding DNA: TGTGCCAGCAGCGGGGGTGCCACTGAAGCTTTCTTT. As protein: CASSGGATEAFF.

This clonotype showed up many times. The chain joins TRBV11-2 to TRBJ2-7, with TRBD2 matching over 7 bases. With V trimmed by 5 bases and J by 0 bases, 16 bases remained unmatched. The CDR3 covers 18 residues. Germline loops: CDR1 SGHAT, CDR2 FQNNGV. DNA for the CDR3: TGTGCCAGCAGCGGGCGAGGGGCCCTCGGGGGGTTCTCCTACGAGCAGTACTTC. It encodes CASSGRGALGGFSYEQYF.